This entry concerns a single T cell receptor beta chain. Its specific antigen is unknown. Within one base of it there is no much larger clone, and no base qualities were kept. This sample stems from a study of blood T cell repertoires in COVID-19 (TCRdb year 2020). In terms of the full investigation: The collaborator samples originated in the United States, Italy and Spain and spanned the acute and convalescent phases of COVID-19. Where HLA class I and class II types were available, the types were taken from metadata supplied by the sample provider, not from assay-based typing. Sample metadata almost always included a de-identified subject ID, COVID-19 status, age in years and sex. The repertoires were made available in a free public database intended to serve as a resource for research on the immune response to SARS-CoV-2. Subjects who had been exposed to COVID-19, were actively infected with it, or had recovered from it provided the deeply sampled blood TCRbeta repertoires that made up the dataset. The prospective study material was composed of cDNA or gDNA derived from T cells, B-cell-depleted T cells, or PBMCs. Samples were obtained from the ongoing ImmuneRACE study (first 160 participants) and from approximately 1,200 subjects provided by 6 global collaborators.

The immunoSEQ Assay, a bias-controlled multiplex PCR, was used to amplify TCRbeta CDR3 regions from genomic DNA. The original pipeline was this. The number of nucleated cells in each sample was estimated from the amplification of reference gene primers within the assay. Sequence reads were collapsed and filtered to measure the absolute abundance of every unique TCRbeta CDR3 rearrangement. Productive Simpson clonality was computed per sample as the square root of Simpson's diversity index over productive rearrangements. Sourced from immuneACCESS, this table was stored by TCRdb with only in-frame sequences that have V and J called. A share of the clones is absent; for the studies checked, an unresolved V gene accounts for under half, and the remainder has no known explanation. V and J calls and clone size follow that table, whereas D and trimming were derived from the DNA. Across this sample there are under 45,000 clones, with more than 70% seen only once. Clones ranked in the top ten supply 30% to 35% of the sample.

Each collaborating institution followed its own protocols to collect whole blood in K2EDTA tubes. For TCRbeta analysis, collaborators shipped samples as frozen whole blood, isolated PBMCs, or DNA extracted from either of those sample types. Overall study outcomes, separate from this receptor: The quantity of clinical and demographic metadata differed by source and by participant and was supplied without curation.

The CDR3 has 16 amino acids, counting the end cysteine and phenylalanine. The DNA shown is the 48-base CDR3, in frame from base 1. CDR1 SGHVS and CDR2 FQNEAQ were looked up in the germline V gene. The germline V and J ends show losses of 5 bases and 5 bases respectively, and no gene match explains 12 bases of the junction. Material: peripheral blood. The chain is made from TRBV7-8 and TRBJ2-5; TRBD1 aligns with 9 central bases. The origin of this receptor is a man in his 60s with acute or convalescent COVID-19. This receptor carries the CDR3 CASSPATGTGSETQYF. The DNA sequence is given as TGTGCCAGCAGCCCGGCAACCGGGACAGGGTCGGAGACCCAGTACTTC.